These T cell receptor beta chains were read from a single sample in a study of shared clonotypes between healthy human individuals. Data came from immunoSEQ multiplex PCR; TCRdb stores just in-frame clones and leaves some out. Among about 2.2 million clones listed, about 93% were seen once. The source material was naive CD8+ T cells from PBMCs. These receptors all come from a man aged 18-30 years in good health. Some clones in this sample may be carry-over from other donors' samples. CDR3s include the opening cysteine and the closing phenylalanine or tryptophan. The D gene is left open where the match is weak. Part of the rows lack a size; the others show once, few, many or a class for expanded clones.

clone_size j_call d_call v_call cdr3_aa cdr3_nt
- TRBJ2-7 - TRBV6-6 CASRIPGTGPYEQYF TGTGCCAGCAGGATCCCCGGGACTGGTCCCTACGAGCAGTACTTC
- TRBJ2-7 TRBD2 TRBV19 CASSTVAGATYEQYF TGTGCCAGTAGTACTGTAGCGGGAGCCACCTACGAGCAGTACTTC
- TRBJ1-1 TRBD1 TRBV28 CASSPPWDRLNTEAFF TGTGCCAGCAGTCCCCCTTGGGACAGACTGAACACTGAAGCTTTCTTT
- TRBJ2-7 TRBD2 TRBV6-1 CASGSSGRFIEQYF TGTGCCAGCGGGTCTAGCGGGAGATTTATCGAGCAGTACTTC
- TRBJ1-3 TRBD1 TRBV7-9 CASSLRTGATSGNTIYF TGTGCCAGCAGCCTAAGGACAGGGGCGACATCTGGAAACACCATATATTTT
once TRBJ1-2 TRBD1 TRBV11-2 CASSLVAGGGGYTF TGTGCCAGCAGCTTAGTGGCAGGGGGCGGTGGCTACACCTTC
- TRBJ2-7 - TRBV4-2 CASSQSGRASYEQYF TGTGCCAGCAGTCAAAGCGGGCGGGCCTCCTACGAGCAGTACTTC
- TRBJ2-7 - TRBV28 CASRFRGPYPYEQYF TGTGCCAGCAGATTCCGTGGACCGTACCCCTACGAGCAGTACTTC
- TRBJ2-4 - TRBV5-1 CASSLGSEAVAKNIQYF TGCGCCAGCAGCTTGGGGTCGGAGGCCGTAGCCAAAAACATTCAGTACTTC
- TRBJ2-7 - TRBV27 CASSLTGPGEQYF TGTGCCAGCAGTTTAACGGGACCGGGGGAGCAGTACTTC
- TRBJ2-3 TRBD1 TRBV10-3 CAIRADRVDTQYF TGTGCCATCAGAGCCGACAGGGTAGATACGCAGTATTTT
- TRBJ2-2 - TRBV11-2 CASSLDGPKINSITGELFF TGTGCCAGCAGCTTAGATGGTCCCAAAATAAATTCTATTACCGGGGAGCTGTTTTTT
- TRBJ1-4 TRBD1 TRBV5-1 CASSLDRGFGEKLFF TGCGCCAGCAGCTTGGACAGGGGGTTTGGGGAAAAACTGTTTTTT
- TRBJ2-7 - TRBV11-2 CASSLWVGGEQYF TGTGCCAGCAGCTTATGGGTGGGAGGCGAGCAGTACTTC
- TRBJ2-7 TRBD2 TRBV28 CASSFQLAGVHEQYF TGTGCCAGCAGTTTTCAACTAGCGGGAGTGCACGAGCAGTACTTC
- TRBJ1-3 TRBD1 TRBV29-1 CSVAGGQGPLKSGNTIYF TGCAGCGTGGCCGGGGGACAGGGACCCCTTAAGTCGGGAAACACCATATATTTT
- TRBJ1-4 - TRBV5-5 CASSLGRLQGGIEKLFF TGTGCCAGCAGCTTGGGACGGCTTCAGGGAGGCATAGAAAAACTGTTTTTT
once TRBJ1-1 TRBD1 TRBV6-5 CASSYRGQVGAEAFF TGTGCCAGCAGTTACCGAGGACAGGTGGGGGCTGAAGCTTTCTTT
- TRBJ1-2 - TRBV19 CASRTDQAPGGYTF TGTGCCAGTAGGACCGATCAGGCCCCGGGGGGCTACACCTTC
- TRBJ2-7 TRBD2 TRBV27 CASSLLAGGLLYEQYF TGTGCCAGCAGTTTATTGGCGGGAGGGCTCCTCTACGAGCAGTACTTC
- TRBJ2-5 TRBD1 TRBV6-5 CASRDRGSPGTQYF TGTGCCAGCCGGGACAGGGGTTCTCCGGGGACCCAGTACTTC
- TRBJ2-7 TRBD1 TRBV4-3 CASSQLGTGGYEQYF TGCGCCAGCAGCCAATTGGGGACAGGGGGGTACGAGCAGTACTTC
- TRBJ2-1 - TRBV19 CASMTGSYNEQFF TGTGCCAGTATGACAGGCTCCTACAATGAGCAGTTCTTC
few TRBJ1-5 - TRBV2 CASKSGVFSNQPQHF TGTGCCAGCAAATCAGGGGTTTTTAGCAATCAGCCCCAGCATTTT
- TRBJ2-1 - TRBV7-9 CASGPVGTPYNEQFF TGTGCCAGCGGTCCAGTGGGGACGCCCTACAATGAGCAGTTCTTC
- TRBJ1-5 TRBD1 TRBV28 CASSPHQGAEPQHF TGTGCCAGCAGTCCCCACCAGGGGGCCGAGCCCCAGCATTTT
- TRBJ2-1 TRBD1 TRBV6-5 CASGQGAFNEQFF TGTGCCAGCGGACAGGGGGCTTTCAATGAGCAGTTCTTC
- TRBJ2-5 TRBD1 TRBV28 CASSYPRDRGGETQYF TGTGCCAGCAGTTACCCCCGGGACAGGGGGGGGGAGACCCAGTACTTC
- TRBJ1-2 - TRBV27 CASSSRWGGEGYTF TGTGCCAGCAGTTCCAGGTGGGGGGGCGAGGGCTACACCTTC
- TRBJ2-1 - TRBV4-3 CASSSQGGNVAEQFF TGCGCCAGCAGCTCCCAGGGGGGCAATGTGGCTGAGCAGTTCTTC
- TRBJ2-2 - TRBV10-1 CASSESGHRELFF TGCGCCAGCAGTGAGTCGGGTCACCGGGAGCTGTTTTTT
- TRBJ2-7 - TRBV27 CASSLGVTYEQYF TGTGCCAGCAGTTTAGGGGTTACCTACGAGCAGTACTTC
- TRBJ2-1 - TRBV5-1 CASSFSGALNEQFF TGCGCCAGCAGCTTTTCAGGGGCGCTCAATGAGCAGTTCTTC
- TRBJ1-2 - TRBV2 CASREDWAYYGYTF TGTGCCAGCAGGGAGGATTGGGCATACTATGGCTACACCTTC
few TRBJ1-1 - TRBV30 CAWSGQPYTEAFF TGTGCCTGGAGTGGACAGCCCTACACTGAAGCTTTCTTT
- TRBJ2-1 - TRBV6-5 CASSYLLGNEQFF TGTGCCAGCAGTTACCTCCTAGGAAATGAGCAGTTCTTC
- TRBJ2-1 - TRBV27 CASSLRGFSYNEQFF TGTGCCAGCAGTTTACGGGGCTTCTCCTACAATGAGCAGTTCTTC
- TRBJ2-2 TRBD2 TRBV15 CATSSWLAGGGELFF TGTGCCACCAGCAGTTGGCTAGCGGGAGGCGGGGAGCTGTTTTTT
- TRBJ2-2 TRBD1 TRBV27 CASTDRANTGELFF TGTGCCAGCACGGACAGGGCGAACACCGGGGAGCTGTTTTTT
- TRBJ2-7 TRBD1 TRBV27 CASSFTGTGVYEQYF TGTGCCAGCAGTTTCACCGGGACAGGGGTTTACGAGCAGTACTTC
- TRBJ2-7 TRBD1 TRBV27 CASSGTGWSYEQYF TGTGCCAGCAGCGGGACAGGGTGGTCCTACGAGCAGTACTTC
- TRBJ2-5 - TRBV5-1 CASSSHGPPGGWETQYF TGCGCCAGCAGCTCCCACGGGCCACCCGGAGGGTGGGAGACCCAGTACTTC
- TRBJ1-2 TRBD1 TRBV4-3 CASSQELDRGGGYTF TGCGCCAGCAGCCAAGAGTTGGACAGGGGCGGAGGCTACACCTTC
- TRBJ2-1 TRBD2 TRBV27 CASSKGTSSYNEQFF TGTGCCAGCAGTAAAGGGACTAGCTCCTACAATGAGCAGTTCTTC
- TRBJ2-7 - TRBV29-1 CSVLLLSSYEQYF TGCAGCGTTCTTTTATTGAGCTCCTACGAGCAGTACTTC
once TRBJ2-7 - TRBV9 CASSSTPSYEQYF TGTGCCAGCAGCTCTACTCCTAGCTACGAGCAGTACTTC
- TRBJ2-1 - TRBV7-3 CASSPLNGIYNEQFF TGTGCCAGCAGCCCTTTGAACGGGATTTACAATGAGCAGTTCTTC
- TRBJ2-1 - TRBV6-5 CASSYGGRGYNEQFF TGTGCCAGCAGTTACGGGGGGAGAGGGTACAATGAGCAGTTCTTC
- TRBJ2-7 - TRBV15 CATSRDGSGRDRQYF TGTGCCACCAGCAGAGATGGTAGCGGCCGCGATCGGCAGTACTTC
- TRBJ2-7 TRBD1 TRBV4-1 CASSQGTGASYEQYF TGCGCCAGCAGCCAAGGAACAGGGGCTTCCTACGAGCAGTACTTC